The 11 T cell receptor beta chains in this list originate from one sample, sequenced in a study of shared clonotypes between healthy human individuals. Produced via immunoSEQ multiplex PCR; TCRdb's table is partial and in-frame only. The repertoire holds about 490,000 clones, with 79% as singletons. The specimen was PBMCs. These TCRs come from a woman aged 40 to 50 in good health. Some clones in this sample may be carry-over from other donors' samples.

This chain links TRBV21-1 with TRBJ2-3; the DNA was not compared with TRBD1, the D call given in the table. TRBV21-1 is a pseudogene locus. The CDR3 consists of 14 residues. The CDR3 DNA reads as TGTGCCAGCCTCAACCCGTGGGGCGCAGATACGCAGTATTTT. Encoded protein: CASLNPWGADTQYF.

The V and J genes are TRBV28 and TRBJ2-1; 14 bases match TRBD2. CDR1 and CDR2 from the germline V gene are MDHEN and SYDVKM. The CDR3 contains 18 residues. J gave up 7 bases and V 6 bases, and 14 bases lay outside the gene matches. CDR3 in DNA: TGTGCCAGCAGCCATTATAGAGTCGGACTAGCGGGGGGAAATGAGCAGTTCTTC. Translation: CASSHYRVGLAGGNEQFF. The whole variable domain, filled in from reference TRBV28 and TRBJ2-1, reads DVKVTQSSRYLVKRTGEKVFLECVQDMDHENMFWYRQDPGLGLRLIYFSYDVKMKEKGDIPEGYSVSREKKERFSLILESASTNQTSMYLCASSHYRVGLAGGNEQFFGPGTRLTVL.

Here the CDR3 reads CASSFQGVNEQFF. As DNA, the CDR3 is TGCGCCAGCAGCTTTCAGGGTGTAAATGAGCAGTTCTTC. This chain joins TRBV5-1 and TRBJ2-1; D perhaps matches TRBD1 (5 bases). The V and J ends lost 2 bases and 7 bases respectively, with 10 bases between them. Germline loops: CDR1 SGHRS, CDR2 YFSETQ. The CDR3 contains 13 residues. Supplemented by reference TRBV5-1 and TRBJ2-1, the full variable domain reads KAGVTQTPRYLIKTRGQQVTLSCSPISGHRSVSWYQQTPGQGLQFLFEYFSETQRNKGNFPGRFSGRQFSNSRSEMNVSTLELGDSALYLCASSFQGVNEQFFGPGTRLTVL.

This clone has only a few counts. The chain carries TRBV12-2 and TRBJ1-5. TRBV12-2 is reported as a pseudogene. The CDR3 runs 15 residues. Here the CDR3 reads CASRLPGRSNQPQHF. In DNA, the CDR3 is TGTGCAAGTCGCTTACCGGGCAGGAGCAATCAGCCCCAGCATTTT.

The chain carries TRBV5-8 and TRBJ1-4; D unclear. The CDR3 covers 17 residues. CDR1 and CDR2 (germline): SGHTS, YDEGEE. V dropped 5 bases and J dropped 3 bases, with 20 bases sitting between them. The DNA for the CDR3 is TGTGCCAGCAGATCCCCCGGTTCCCGGGGAGCTAATGAAAAACTGTTTTTT. Translating it yields CASRSPGSRGANEKLFF.

The gene calls are TRBV4-1 and TRBJ2-5; no definite D call. The germline V gene has CDR1 MGHRA and CDR2 YSYEKL. The CDR3 sequence is 13 residues long. V was trimmed by 1 base and J by 5 bases, leaving 8 bases between them. The CDR3 region is CASSQGARETQYF. The CDR3 DNA sequence: TGCGCCAGCAGCCAAGGAGCGAGGGAGACCCAGTACTTC.

The chain combines TRBV6-6 with TRBJ1-5; D is uncertain. The CDR3 is made up of 12 amino acids. V was cut by 2 bases and J by 7 bases, with 6 bases left in between. CDR1 is MNHNY, CDR2 SVGAGI, per germline (reference sequence). The CDR3 coding sequence is TGTGCCAGCAGTTACCGTGTCCAGCCCCAGCATTTT. It codes for CASSYRVQPQHF.

The CDR3 here is CASNPGLAFGNEQFF. The CDR3 DNA reads as TGTGCCAGCAACCCGGGACTAGCGTTCGGCAATGAGCAGTTCTTC. The J gene is TRBJ2-1, the V gene TRBV6-6, with 10 bases lining up with TRBD2. This CDR3 is 15 amino acids long. Trimming removed 7 bases from V and 6 bases from J; junction bases left unmatched: 9. CDR1 MNHNY and CDR2 SVGAGI come from the germline V gene (reference sequence).

To note about this clone: Other DNA sequences in this sample translate to the same CDR3. The CDR3 DNA sequence: TGTGCCAGCAGTGCTAGGGGGGGAAGCTATGGCTACACCTTC. This encodes CASSARGGSYGYTF. J is TRBJ1-2 and V is TRBV25-1, with a possible D match to TRBD1 (6 bases). CDR1 is MGHDK, CDR2 SYGVNS, per germline. The CDR3 is made up of 14 amino acids. V lost 4 bases and J lost 4, with 13 bases in between.

V and J are TRBV2 and TRBJ2-7, with D possibly TRBD1 on 7 matching bases. Germline V gene sequence: CDR1 SNHLY, CDR2 FYNNEI. This CDR3 region has 14 residues. Trimming removed 1 base from V and 6 bases from J, with 13 bases in between. DNA for the CDR3: TGTGCCAGCAGTGAAGGGAGGGGGCATGGCGAGCAGTACTTC. It is translated as CASSEGRGHGEQYF.

V usage is TRBV10-3 and J usage is TRBJ1-4, with D possibly matching TRBD1 (6 bases). V was clipped by 0 bases and J by 8 bases, with 16 bases between them. This CDR3 is built from 16 residues. CDR1 ENHRY and CDR2 SYGVKD come from the germline V gene. The CDR3 loop is CAISESFGGRQEKLFF. CDR3 DNA: TGTGCCATCAGTGAGTCGTTCGGGGGGCGCCAGGAAAAACTGTTTTTT.